This passage covers 32 T cell receptor beta chains from one sample sequenced in a study of cytomegalovirus exposure and HLA in healthy donors. Amplification used 60 Vbeta primers and 13 Jbeta primers. The protocol was immunoSEQ multiplex PCR, while the TCRdb copy is restricted to in-frame clones and leaves out a portion. The table lists some 140,000 clones, about four fifths of them singletons, with more than 0.9% in the top ten. The sample taken for sequencing was PBMCs. The receptors here all came from a male donor in good health and CMV-seropositive.

The chain employs TRBV27 and TRBJ2-1; TRBD2 matches 10 bases. Germline CDR1 MNHEY, CDR2 SMNVEV (reference sequence). The CDR3 has 15 residues. The junction had 4 bases not matched to a gene; V was cut back by 6 bases and J by 2 bases. The CDR3 is CASSELAGPYNEQFF. The CDR3 bases are TGTGCCAGCAGCGAACTAGCGGGACCCTACAATGAGCAGTTCTTC.

The chain carries TRBV7-6 and TRBJ2-2; D may be TRBD1 or TRBD2 (6 bases each). CDR1 and CDR2 (germline): SGHVS, FNYEAQ. The CDR3 is made up of 14 amino acids. V dropped 10 bases and J dropped 1 base, with 13 bases sitting between them. The CDR3 sequence is CATRGGVNTGELFF. The DNA of the CDR3 is TGTGCCACCAGGGGCGGGGTGAACACCGGGGAGCTGTTTTTT.

Of note for this clone: This sample also contains other DNA sequences that code for the same CDR3. The chain combines TRBV2 with TRBJ2-7; TRBD1 agrees at 7 bases. The CDR3 has 12 amino acids. Germline CDR1 is SNHLY and CDR2 is FYNNEI. J was trimmed by 5 bases and V by 4 bases; bases with no gene match: 2. CDR3 coding DNA: TGTGCCAGCAGTGGGACAGGCCACGAGCAGTACTTC. It is translated as CASSGTGHEQYF.

The V gene is TRBV7-8, the J gene TRBJ1-4; 11 bases map to TRBD1. CDR1 and CDR2 (germline): SGHVS, FQNEAQ. The V and J ends lost 2 bases and 7 bases, in that order; junction bases with no gene match: 9. This CDR3 has 17 amino acids. This chain's CDR3 is CASSLPGQGARVEKLFF. DNA of the CDR3: TGTGCCAGCAGCTTACCCGGACAGGGGGCGCGGGTTGAAAAACTGTTTTTT.

This clone was seen only a few times. This chain connects TRBV7-6 to TRBJ2-3; 11 bases map to TRBD2. J lost 0 bases, V lost 2 bases, and 4 bases had no gene match. The CDR3 is 17 residues long. CDR1 and CDR2 from the germline V gene are SGHVS and FNYEAQ. The CDR3 nucleotides read TGTGCCAGCAGCTTATTCGCTAGCGGGGGGAGCACAGATACGCAGTATTTT. Protein: CASSLFASGGSTDTQYF.

The rearrangement joins TRBV2 to TRBJ1-4; D unresolved. Deletions cut 3 bases from V and 8 bases from J, with 7 bases between. Looked up from germline, CDR1 is SNHLY and CDR2 is FYNNEI. This CDR3 region has 12 residues. CDR3 protein: CASSERNEKLFF. CDR3 nucleotides: TGTGCCAGCAGTGAGAGGAACGAAAAACTGTTTTTT.

As for this clone: The junction differs from germline at one of its ends, possibly a read error. The chain uses TRBV27 and TRBJ2-1; D uncertain. The CDR3 loop spans 13 amino acids. CDR1 and CDR2 (germline): MNHEY, SMNVEV (reference sequence). The CDR3 reads CASSLNRHNEKFF. Here the CDR3 DNA reads TGTGCCAGCAGTTTAAACCGACACAATGAGAAGTTCTTC.

The chain couples TRBV19 to TRBJ2-7; TRBD2 aligns across 8 bases. The V gene's germline CDR1 is LNHDA and CDR2 SQIVND (reference sequence). The CDR3 sequence is 14 residues long. The junction had 14 bases not matched to a gene; V was cut back by 10 bases and J by 6 bases. CDR3 residues: CATRHLGLAGEQYF. The CDR3 region has the DNA TGTGCCACCAGGCATTTAGGACTAGCTGGCGAGCAGTACTTC.

The chain employs TRBV5-6 and TRBJ1-6; TRBD1 matches 9 bases. Germline CDR1 reads SGHDT; CDR2 reads YYEEEE. Unmatched junction bases numbered 9, after V lost 4 bases and J lost 10 bases. This CDR3 is built from 15 residues. In nucleotides, the CDR3 is TGTGCCAGCAGCCCAGGGACAGGGTTCGTATCACCCCTCCACTTT. This codes for CASSPGTGFVSPLHF.

This rearrangement joins TRBV9 to TRBJ2-3; 9 positions agree with TRBD2. Germline values: CDR1 SGDLS, CDR2 YYNGEE. The CDR3 spans 18 residues. V trimming: 0 bases; J trimming: 2 bases; junction bases outside the gene matches: 10. This CDR3 is CASSVGSSGAYYTDTQYF. The CDR3 nucleotides are TGTGCCAGCAGCGTAGGGTCTAGCGGGGCATACTACACAGATACGCAGTATTTT.

This clone appeared a single time. Germline is not matched at one junction end, which may reflect a read error. The chain links TRBV2 to TRBJ2-4, with 7 bases lining up with TRBD1. Germline CDR1 reads SNHLY; CDR2 reads FYNNEI. This CDR3 contains 15 residues. The CDR3 coding sequence is TGTGCCAGCGGTGACAGGGTTTCGGCCAAAAACATTCAGTACTTC. Translation gives CASGDRVSAKNIQYF.

The chain uses TRBV7-8 and TRBJ2-7; 12 positions agree with TRBD1. V shed 1 base, J shed 4 bases, and the junction held 2 bases outside the gene matches. Germline loops: CDR1 SGHVS, CDR2 FQNEAQ. This CDR3 has 15 residues. The CDR3 coding sequence is TGTGCCAGCAGCTTAGGGGGACAGGGGGCTTACGAGCAGTACTTC. Amino acid sequence: CASSLGGQGAYEQYF.

This clone appeared a few times. The chain links TRBV19 to TRBJ1-6; 9 positions agree with TRBD1. CDR1 is LNHDA and CDR2 is SQIVND in the germline V gene (reference sequence). V was clipped by 6 bases and J by 14 bases; unmatched bases: 5. The CDR3 spans 12 residues. CDR3 in amino acids: CASRGQGKTLHF. The CDR3, as DNA: TGTGCCAGTAGAGGACAGGGGAAAACCCTCCACTTT.

The table lists this clone with a few counts. The chain uses TRBV6-1 and TRBJ1-1, with D tentatively TRBD1 (5 bases). CDR3 length: 15 residues. V was cut by 3 bases and J by 2 bases, with 13 bases left in between. From germline, CDR1 is MNHNS and CDR2 SASEGT. The chain's CDR3 is CASSDHRTYNTEAFF. Written as DNA, the CDR3 is TGTGCCAGCAGTGATCACAGGACATATAACACTGAAGCTTTCTTT.

This clone was seen once. Germline and junction disagree at one end, which may indicate a read error. As DNA, the CDR3 is TGTTCCAGCAGCTTATCAGGACTAGCGGGAAGCTCCTACAATGAGCAGTTCTTC. Its translation is CSSSLSGLAGSSYNEQFF. The chain links TRBV7-9 to TRBJ2-1; 12 positions agree with TRBD2. Per germline, CDR1 SEHNR and CDR2 FQNEAQ (reference sequence). The CDR3 is 18 amino acids.

This clone was seen more than once but under ten times. This rearrangement joins TRBV10-3 to TRBJ1-5; D not certain. CDR3 size: 14 residues. In germline, CDR1 is ENHRY, CDR2 SYGVKD. V dropped 2 bases and J dropped 1 base, with 6 bases sitting between them. The CDR3 region is CAISEGGSNQPQHF. In nucleotides, the CDR3 is TGTGCCATCAGTGAGGGCGGAAGCAATCAGCCCCAGCATTTT.

In this sample, this clone turned up once. The V call is TRBV4-2, the J call TRBJ2-2; TRBD2 is a possible D gene (5 bases). The CDR3 runs to 15 residues. Germline assignment: CDR1 LGHNA and CDR2 YNFKEQ. Trimming shortened V by 1 base and J by 3 bases, and 9 bases separated the two germline ends. CDR3 nucleotides: TGTGCCAGCAGCCAAGTGGACTCCGACACCGGGGAGCTGTTTTTT. Translation gives CASSQVDSDTGELFF.

The chain has TRBV5-1 and TRBJ2-5; 9 bases match TRBD1. The end of the DNA aligns better with TRBJ2-7, so the J call may be wrong. Germline lookup yields CDR1 SGHRS and CDR2 YFSETQ. The CDR3 totals 15 residues. The CDR3 DNA sequence: TGCGCCAGCAGGATACAGGGGGCACATATCTACGAGCAGTACTTC. This gives the protein CASRIQGAHIYEQYF.

V is TRBV28 and J is TRBJ2-4; D possibly corresponds to TRBD1 (5 bases). V lost 6 bases and J 8 bases, leaving 14 bases between the germline ends. The CDR3 extends over 13 amino acids. The germline CDR1 and CDR2 sequences are MDHEN and SYDVKM. CDR3 region: CASRQQADDIQYF. In DNA, the CDR3 is TGTGCCAGCAGACAACAGGCCGATGACATTCAGTACTTC.

The rearrangement links TRBV27 to TRBJ1-1, with TRBD1 matching over 9 bases. The germline CDR1 and CDR2 sequences are MNHEY and SMNVEV (reference sequence). The CDR3 covers 17 residues. The J segment lost 3 bases and the V segment lost 1 base, leaving 9 bases of the junction unmatched. The chain's CDR3 is CASSLLGQGRKDTEAFF. CDR3 in DNA: TGTGCCAGCAGTTTATTGGGACAGGGCAGGAAGGACACTGAAGCTTTCTTT.

The count of this clone is one. The chain couples TRBV9 to TRBJ2-7; 7 bases fit TRBD1. V gave up 0 bases and J gave up 5 bases; unmatched junction bases: 8. The CDR3 is 15 amino acids. Germline V gene data show CDR1 as SGDLS and CDR2 as YYNGEE. The CDR3 protein is CASSVEEQGTDEQYF. In DNA, the CDR3 is TGTGCCAGCAGCGTAGAGGAACAGGGGACCGACGAGCAGTACTTC.

The chain carries TRBV29-1 and TRBJ2-7, with D perhaps matching TRBD2 (6 bases). This CDR3 has 13 residues. V was pared by 4 bases and J by 6 bases, with 16 bases between. Germline V gene data show CDR1 as SQVTM and CDR2 as ANQGSEA. This CDR3 is CSVAGRLWVEQYF. The CDR3 DNA sequence: TGCAGCGTTGCGGGGAGGTTATGGGTCGAGCAGTACTTC.

This chain uses TRBV10-1 with TRBJ1-5, with D tentatively TRBD1 (6 bases). The germline V gene encodes CDR1 WNHNN and CDR2 SYGVQD (reference sequence). CDR3 length equals 14 residues. V was cut by 10 bases and J by 7 bases, with 20 bases left in between. CDR3 nucleotide sequence: TGCGCCACCGGTCGACGGGGGGGGCACCAGCCCCAGCATTTT. Translating gives CATGRRGGHQPQHF.

V usage is TRBV9 and J usage is TRBJ2-6; weak D call: TRBD2 (6 bases). Germline lookup yields CDR1 SGDLS and CDR2 YYNGEE. The CDR3 runs to 16 residues. V was trimmed by 0 bases and J by 3 bases, leaving 10 bases between them. This CDR3 is CASSVEGGVGANVLTF. The CDR3 coding sequence is TGTGCCAGCAGCGTAGAAGGAGGGGTTGGGGCCAACGTCCTGACTTTC.

This rearrangement joins TRBV13 to TRBJ2-6, with D maybe TRBD1 (5 bases). CDR3 size: 15 residues. Trimming took 6 bases from V and 8 from J, leaving 17 bases between them. Germline loops: CDR1 PRHDT, CDR2 FYEKMQ (reference sequence). CDR3 in amino acids: CASRSSGARPNVLTF. In nucleotides, the CDR3 is TGTGCCAGCAGGAGTAGTGGGGCTCGGCCCAACGTCCTGACTTTC.

This chain uses TRBV28 with TRBJ2-2; TRBD1 agrees at 7 bases. Germline V gene data show CDR1 as MDHEN and CDR2 as SYDVKM. There are 16 residues in the CDR3. V trimming: 2 bases; J trimming: 2 bases; junction bases outside the gene matches: 5. CDR3 nucleotide sequence: TGTGCCAGCAGTTTAACCGGGACAGATAACACCGGGGAGCTGTTTTTT. This sequence encodes CASSLTGTDNTGELFF.

The rearrangement joins TRBV11-2 to TRBJ1-1, with D possibly being TRBD1 (5 bases). The CDR3 has 14 residues. Trimming shortened V by 7 bases and J by 1 base, and 13 bases separated the two germline ends. Germline V gene data show CDR1 as SGHAT and CDR2 as FQNNGV. Here the CDR3 DNA reads TGTGCCAGCACCCTGGGCAGGGCGAACACTGAAGCTTTCTTT. Its translation: CASTLGRANTEAFF.

The chain's CDR3 is CSVEGGGPSYEQYF. CDR3 coding DNA: TGCAGCGTTGAGGGCGGGGGCCCTTCCTACGAGCAGTACTTC. The chain carries TRBV29-1 and TRBJ2-7; D might be TRBD2 (7 bases). The V gene lost 3 bases and the J gene lost 1 base, with 13 bases spanning the gap. Germline values: CDR1 SQVTM, CDR2 ANQGSEA. The CDR3 is 14 amino acids.

This clone has more than one count but fewer than ten. This chain uses TRBV13 with TRBJ1-1, with no clear D. The CDR3 runs to 13 residues. Trimming took 2 bases from V and 1 from J, leaving 5 bases between them. Germline values: CDR1 PRHDT, CDR2 FYEKMQ (reference sequence). The CDR3 reads CASSLSGNTEAFF. In DNA, the CDR3 is TGTGCCAGCAGCTTATCAGGGAACACTGAAGCTTTCTTT.

The chain has TRBV19 and TRBJ2-5, with 10 bases aligning to TRBD2. The V and J ends lost 3 bases and 0 bases, in that order; junction bases with no gene match: 7. CDR1 and CDR2 from the germline V gene are LNHDA and SQIVND (reference sequence). The CDR3 contains 17 residues. The CDR3 nucleotides read TGTGCCAGTAGTATCCTAGCGGGGGAATCGTACCAAGAGACCCAGTACTTC. Translated: CASSILAGESYQETQYF.

This clone appeared once. The rearrangement joins TRBV29-1 to TRBJ2-7; possibly TRBD1 for D (5 bases). With 1 base removed from V and 2 bases from J, the gap between germline ends came to 27 bases. Germline V gene sequence: CDR1 SQVTM, CDR2 ANQGSEA. CDR3 length: 19 residues. The DNA of the CDR3 is TGCAGCGTTGAAGCTTCGCATTTGGGCTCTAGGGGCGCAGCCTACGAGCAGTACTTC. As protein: CSVEASHLGSRGAAYEQYF.

This clone has only a few counts. The CDR3 region is CATRGTSGGPYNEQFF. The CDR3 DNA reads TGTGCCACCAGAGGGACTAGCGGGGGACCATACAATGAGCAGTTCTTC. The chain uses TRBV10-3 and TRBJ2-1, with 14 bases aligning to TRBD2. V was clipped by 10 bases and J by 4 bases; unmatched bases: 9. The CDR3 contains 16 residues. The germline gives CDR1 ENHRY, CDR2 SYGVKD.